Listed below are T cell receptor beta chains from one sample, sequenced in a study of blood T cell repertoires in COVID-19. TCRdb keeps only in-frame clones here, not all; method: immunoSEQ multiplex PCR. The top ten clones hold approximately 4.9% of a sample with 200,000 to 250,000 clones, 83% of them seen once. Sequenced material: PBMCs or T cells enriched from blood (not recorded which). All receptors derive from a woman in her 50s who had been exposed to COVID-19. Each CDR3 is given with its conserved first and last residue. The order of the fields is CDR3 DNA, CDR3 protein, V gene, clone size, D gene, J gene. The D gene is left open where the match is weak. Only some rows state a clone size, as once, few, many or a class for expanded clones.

DNA: TGTGCCAGCAGACTGAGAGCAGGAGGAAACTATGGCTACACCTTC
CDR3: CASRLRAGGNYGYTF
V: TRBV3-1/TRBV3-2
size: -
D: -
J: TRBJ1-2

DNA: TGTGCCAGTACAGTAACTATGAACACTGAAGCTTTCTTT
CDR3: CASTVTMNTEAFF
V: TRBV19
size: -
D: -
J: TRBJ1-1

DNA: TGCGCCAGCAGCTTGGGCGGCGGGGCCCCCTACAATGAGCAGTTCTTC
CDR3: CASSLGGGAPYNEQFF
V: TRBV5-1
size: -
D: -
J: TRBJ2-1

DNA: TGTGCCAGCAGCCAAGATCACGAGCTAGCGGAGTATGAGCAGTTCTTC
CDR3: CASSQDHELAEYEQFF
V: TRBV3-1/TRBV3-2
size: -
D: TRBD2
J: TRBJ2-1

DNA: TGTGCCATCAGGGGAGGCTATGAGCAGTTCTTC
CDR3: CAIRGGYEQFF
V: TRBV10-3
size: -
D: -
J: TRBJ2-1

DNA: TGTGCTAGTGGTTTTGGAACAGGGGACGGGAGCAATCAGCCCCAGCATTTT
CDR3: CASGFGTGDGSNQPQHF
V: TRBV12-5
size: -
D: TRBD1
J: TRBJ1-5

DNA: TGTGCCAGCAGCCCCGGAGGGAATCAGCCCCAGCATTTT
CDR3: CASSPGGNQPQHF
V: TRBV9
size: -
D: -
J: TRBJ1-5

DNA: TGTGCCAGCAGCATTACCGGGACAGCCCACGAGCAGTACTTC
CDR3: CASSITGTAHEQYF
V: TRBV7-2
size: few
D: TRBD1
J: TRBJ2-7

DNA: TGTGCCACCCTGGGACAGGGCAATCAGCCCCAGCATTTT
CDR3: CATLGQGNQPQHF
V: TRBV19
size: -
D: TRBD1
J: TRBJ1-5

DNA: TGTGCCAGCAGCTTCCTGGGCGATGGGAGCGGCTATGGCTACACCTTC
CDR3: CASSFLGDGSGYGYTF
V: TRBV11-1
size: -
D: -
J: TRBJ1-2

DNA: TGTGCCAGCAGCTCCGGAGCGGGATTTGAGCAGTTCTTC
CDR3: CASSSGAGFEQFF
V: TRBV5-4
size: -
D: TRBD2
J: TRBJ2-1

DNA: TGTGCCAGTAGTATTGGTTGGCAAAGTCTTAACTATGGCTACACCTTC
CDR3: CASSIGWQSLNYGYTF
V: TRBV19
size: -
D: -
J: TRBJ1-2